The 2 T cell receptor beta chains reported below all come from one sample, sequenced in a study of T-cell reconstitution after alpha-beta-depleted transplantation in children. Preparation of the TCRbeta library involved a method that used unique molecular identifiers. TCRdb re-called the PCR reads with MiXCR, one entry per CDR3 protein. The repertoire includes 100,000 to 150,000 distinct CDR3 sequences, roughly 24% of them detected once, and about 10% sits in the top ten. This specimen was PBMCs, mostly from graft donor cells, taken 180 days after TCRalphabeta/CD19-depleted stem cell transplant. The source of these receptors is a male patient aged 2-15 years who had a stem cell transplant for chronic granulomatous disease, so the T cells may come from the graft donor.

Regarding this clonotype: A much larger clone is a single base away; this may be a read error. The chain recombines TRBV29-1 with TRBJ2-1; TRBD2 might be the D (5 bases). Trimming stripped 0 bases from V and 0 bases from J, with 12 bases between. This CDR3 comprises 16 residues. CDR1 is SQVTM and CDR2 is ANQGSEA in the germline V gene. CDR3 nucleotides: TGCAGCGTTGAAGATGGCGCACGGGGCTCCTACAATGAGCAGTTCTTC. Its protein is CSVEDGARGSYNEQFF.

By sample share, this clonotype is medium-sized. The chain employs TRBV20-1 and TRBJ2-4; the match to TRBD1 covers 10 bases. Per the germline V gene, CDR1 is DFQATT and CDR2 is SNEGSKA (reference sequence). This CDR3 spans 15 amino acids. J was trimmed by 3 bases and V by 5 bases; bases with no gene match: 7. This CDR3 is CSACPGQGGKNIQYF. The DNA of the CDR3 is TGCAGTGCTTGCCCTGGACAGGGGGGCAAAAACATTCAGTACTTC.